The 20 T cell receptor beta chains below all came from one sample that was sequenced in a study of blood T cell repertoires in COVID-19. Profiling relied on immunoSEQ multiplex PCR, and the TCRdb table lists in-frame clones only, not all of them. The top ten hold around 5% of the sample, which has roughly 150,000 clones, around nine tenths seen once. Sample: peripheral blood. The receptors come from a human donor in a cohort sampled during active COVID-19.

The chain links TRBV6-5 to TRBJ2-2, with 8 bases matching TRBD1. Trimming removed 2 bases from V and 7 bases from J; junction bases left unmatched: 3. The CDR3 consists of 14 residues. From germline, CDR1 is MNHEY and CDR2 SVGAGI. The CDR3: CASSYGQGIGELFF. The CDR3 region has the DNA TGTGCCAGCAGTTACGGACAGGGAATCGGGGAGCTGTTTTTT.

The J gene is TRBJ1-5, the V gene TRBV5-4; TRBD1 is a possible D gene (5 bases). CDR1 and CDR2 (germline): SGHNT, YYREEE (reference sequence). The CDR3 totals 13 residues. Trimming left V 5 bases short and J 3 bases short, with 9 bases between. The CDR3 DNA follows: TGTGCCAGCAGAGGGGCCGACAATCAGCCCCAGCATTTT. Amino acid sequence: CASRGADNQPQHF.

In its sample, this clone was seen once. The chain uses TRBV10-3 and TRBJ2-2; 8 bases fit TRBD1. Germline-derived CDR1 and CDR2 are ENHRY and SYGVKD. Germline trimming cut 11 bases from V and 5 bases from J; bases unmatched to any gene: 10. The CDR3 covers 14 residues. Here the CDR3 reads CAAQQGEWTGELFF. CDR3 nucleotides: TGTGCCGCGCAACAGGGGGAATGGACCGGGGAGCTGTTTTTT.

A single count supports this clone. Germline is not matched at one junction end, which may reflect a read error. The chain links TRBV6-2 or TRBV6-3 to TRBJ2-1, with D perhaps TRBD2 (6 bases). CDR3 length: 11 residues. Germline V gives CDR1 MNHEY, CDR2 SVGEGT. The DNA of the CDR3 is TGTGCCGGCAGTCACGGGGGTGAGCAGTTCTTC. Amino acids: CAGSHGGEQFF.

This clone was seen a few times. The chain recombines TRBV28 with TRBJ1-2, with D possibly TRBD1 on 5 matching bases. Germline V gene sequence: CDR1 MDHEN, CDR2 SYDVKM. This CDR3 comprises 12 residues. Trimming cost V 3 bases and J 7 bases, with 9 bases left between them. The CDR3 nucleotides are TGTGCCAGCAGTTTCGCAGGGTTTGGCTACACCTTC. As protein: CASSFAGFGYTF.

The gene calls are TRBV5-1 and TRBJ2-1, with 7 bases that match TRBD2. Germline V gene data show CDR1 as SGHRS and CDR2 as YFSETQ. V lost 4 bases and J lost 7; bases outside the gene matches: 11. The CDR3 runs 15 residues. The CDR3 nucleotides read TGCGCCAGCAGCCTGACTAGCCGGAGGGTTAATGAGCAGTTCTTC. Translated, it gives CASSLTSRRVNEQFF.

V and J are TRBV3-1 (or the pseudogene TRBV3-2) and TRBJ2-4; 7 nucleotides align to TRBD2. Trimming took 2 bases from V and 9 from J; bases not matched to a gene: 7. This CDR3 is built from 14 residues. Germline V CDR1 and CDR2: LGHDT, YNNKEL (reference sequence). The CDR3 DNA reads TGTGCCAGCAGCCAATTCTCGGGAGGAGGCATTCAGTACTTC. Encoded protein: CASSQFSGGGIQYF.

In DNA, the CDR3 is TGTGCCAGCAGCTTACAGGCGGGAGGGCCGGACATTCAGTACTTC. It translates to CASSLQAGGPDIQYF. The chain recombines TRBV7-3 with TRBJ2-4; TRBD2 aligns across 9 bases. V lost 2 bases, J lost 8 bases, and 7 bases stayed unmatched. CDR1 SGHTA and CDR2 FQGTGA come from the germline V gene. CDR3 size: 15 residues.

This clone was picked up one time. The rearrangement links TRBV20-1 to TRBJ1-1; D unclear. The CDR3 has 10 amino acids. Germline V CDR1 and CDR2: DFQATT, SNEGSKA (reference sequence). Trimming took 3 bases from V and 5 from J, leaving 4 bases between them. This CDR3 is CSASVTEAFF. The CDR3 DNA is TGCAGTGCTAGCGTTACTGAAGCTTTCTTT.

The rearrangement joins TRBV28 to TRBJ2-7, with TRBD2 matching 7 bases. V lost 6 bases, J lost 6 bases, and 5 bases stayed unmatched. CDR1 is MDHEN and CDR2 is SYDVKM in the germline V gene. The CDR3 is made up of 12 amino acids. This CDR3 is CASRASGPEQYF. The CDR3 region has the DNA TGTGCCAGCAGGGCTAGCGGCCCCGAGCAGTACTTC.

For this clone: Mismatch with germline at one junction end may stem from a read error. The CDR3 sequence is CASSIASGLVGNEQYF. CDR3 coding DNA: TGTGCCAGCAGCATAGCTTCAGGACTAGTGGGTAACGAGCAGTACTTC. This chain connects TRBV7-8 to TRBJ2-7; 7 positions agree with TRBD2. This CDR3 is 16 amino acids long. Germline V gene lookup returns CDR1 SGHVS and CDR2 FQNEAQ.

The V gene is TRBV6-5, the J gene TRBJ2-1; D might be TRBD1 (6 bases). The CDR3 is made up of 16 amino acids. The germline V and J ends were trimmed by 2 bases and 0 bases, with 11 bases remaining between them. The germline V gene encodes CDR1 MNHEY and CDR2 SVGAGI. The CDR3 loop is CASSYKQGSSYNEQFF. CDR3 coding DNA: TGTGCCAGCAGTTACAAACAGGGTAGCTCCTACAATGAGCAGTTCTTC.

The V call is TRBV5-5, the J call TRBJ2-3; the D is unclear. CDR3 length equals 16 residues. V gave up 3 bases and J gave up 0 bases, with 14 bases separating them. CDR1 and CDR2 from the germline V gene are SGHKS and YYEKEE (reference sequence). The CDR3 is CASSSRVLSSTDTQYF. The DNA for the CDR3 is TGTGCCAGCAGCTCCCGGGTCCTATCTAGCACAGATACGCAGTATTTT.

The chain has TRBV7-2 and TRBJ2-7; D remains unclear. CDR1 is SGHTA, CDR2 FQGNSA, per germline. Trimming shortened V by 5 bases and J by 2 bases, and 4 bases separated the two germline ends. This CDR3 comprises 11 residues. The CDR3 region has the DNA TGTGCCAGCAGCCCAGCCTACGAGCAGTACTTC. This codes for CASSPAYEQYF. The whole variable domain, remainder taken from reference TRBV7-2 and TRBJ2-7, is GAGVSQSPSNKVTEKGKDVELRCDPISGHTALYWYRQSLGQGLEFLIYFQGNSAPDKSGLPSDRFSAERTGGSVSTLTIQRTQQEDSAVYLCASSPAYEQYFGPGTRLTVT.

The chain combines TRBV7-8 with TRBJ1-4; TRBD1 agrees at 7 bases. V gave up 5 bases and J gave up 5 bases; unmatched junction bases: 5. CDR3 size: 14 residues. CDR1 is SGHVS, CDR2 FQNEAQ, per germline. The CDR3 loop is CASSPGTVNEKLFF. The DNA for the CDR3 is TGTGCCAGCAGCCCCGGGACAGTAAATGAAAAACTGTTTTTT.

The chain carries TRBV27 and TRBJ2-7; 11 nucleotides line up with TRBD2. Germline values: CDR1 MNHEY, CDR2 SMNVEV (reference sequence). The CDR3 runs 13 residues. The J segment lost 3 bases and the V segment lost 6 bases, leaving 1 base of the junction unmatched. The CDR3 loop reads CASSGTSGYEQYF. Here the CDR3 DNA reads TGTGCCAGCAGCGGGACTAGCGGCTACGAGCAGTACTTC.

The chain joins TRBV5-4 to TRBJ2-3; D possibly corresponds to TRBD1 (5 bases). V was pared by 4 bases and J by 0 bases, with 15 bases between. This CDR3 comprises 16 residues. Germline V lookup: CDR1 SGHNT, CDR2 YYREEE (reference sequence). CDR3 nucleotide sequence: TGTGCCAGCAGCCCAGCCCTCGACAGAAGCACAGATACGCAGTATTTT. Its protein product is CASSPALDRSTDTQYF.

The chain combines TRBV5-1 with TRBJ2-7; 13 nucleotides agree with TRBD2. The CDR3 totals 17 residues. The V gene's germline CDR1 is SGHRS and CDR2 YFSETQ. Germline trimming cut 4 bases from V and 3 bases from J; bases unmatched to any gene: 10. The CDR3 reads CASSIGTSGVGGYEQYF. CDR3 in DNA: TGCGCCAGCAGCATAGGGACTAGCGGGGTCGGAGGCTACGAGCAGTACTTC.

This clone occurred a few times. The chain employs TRBV30 and TRBJ2-7; D is perhaps TRBD2 (6 bases). V was shortened by 3 bases and J by 3 bases, with 9 bases between the two germline ends. CDR3 size: 12 residues. Germline V CDR1 and CDR2: GTSNPN, SVGIG (reference sequence). The CDR3 nucleotides read TGTGCCTGGAGCGGGGGACTCTACGAGCAGTACTTC. Translated, it gives CAWSGGLYEQYF.

The chain employs TRBV9 and TRBJ2-3; 13 bases align to TRBD2. Germline CDR1 reads SGDLS; CDR2 reads YYNGEE. J lost 3 bases, V lost 0 bases, and 13 bases had no gene match. This CDR3 is built from 20 residues. The CDR3 bases are TGTGCCAGCAGCGTAGTGAGTGGCCCGGGACTAGCGGGGAATACAGATACGCAGTATTTT. It yields the protein CASSVVSGPGLAGNTDTQYF.